The clone carrying this T cell receptor (beta chain) came up once. The sample originates from a study of CD8 T cells in Susac syndrome. Reverse transcription of roughly 0.5 to 1 ug RNA used random hexamers. Amplification of TCR beta CDR3 by immunoSEQ multiplex PCR spanned 54 Vbeta and 13 Jbeta. Via MiXCR, TCRdb re-called the immunoSEQ multiplex PCR reads, giving one row per CDR3 protein. The top ten hold over 0.065% of the sample, which has under 350,000 distinct CDR3 sequences, about 92% seen once. In blood CD8+ and CD4+ T cells, TCR beta underwent sequencing. Relapsing-remitting disease, either stable or active, was present in the treatment-naive patients who were the multiple sclerosis controls. Sequenced: CD4+ T cells from PBMCs. This receptor was identified in a human donor with multiple sclerosis.

CDR3 residues: CASRPGLAGAHNEQFF. The CDR3 DNA follows: TGTGCCAGCAGACCGGGACTAGCGGGGGCTCACAATGAGCAGTTCTTC. V is TRBV27 and J is TRBJ2-1, with 14 bases that match TRBD2. CDR1 and CDR2 from the germline V gene are MNHEY and SMNVEV (reference sequence). J lost 5 bases, V lost 6 bases, and 6 bases had no gene match. CDR3 size: 16 residues.